Below, 24 T cell receptor beta chains from the same sample are listed, as sequenced in a study of T cell changes during pregnancy in multiple sclerosis (dated by TCRdb to between 2019 and 2020). Library prep was done by the immunoSEQ multiplex PCR assay. The table was pulled from immuneACCESS by TCRdb, which kept in-frame rearrangements only. Such tables lose some clones; where checked, under half of the loss comes from unresolved V genes, and the rest has no known cause. Within this sample are approximately 100,000 clones, with roughly nine tenths of them counted one time only. About 0.88% of the sample comes from the top ten. The sequencing here drew on peripheral blood, taken after pregnancy. Every receptor here comes from a female donor with multiple sclerosis, enrolled in a pregnancy study.

The rearrangement uses TRBV5-4 and TRBJ2-7; D not resolved. There are 13 residues in the CDR3. Trimming took 3 bases from V and 0 from J, leaving 7 bases between them. Germline CDR1 is SGHNT and CDR2 is YYREEE (reference sequence). The DNA for the CDR3 is TGTGCCAGCAGCTCCCAGTCCTCCTACGAGCAGTACTTC. Amino acids: CASSSQSSYEQYF.

V and J are TRBV11-2 and TRBJ1-1; weak D call: TRBD1 (5 bases). Trimming removed 6 bases at V and 3 bases at J, with 17 bases between. This CDR3 has 15 residues. Germline assignment: CDR1 SGHAT and CDR2 FQNNGV. This chain's CDR3 is CASSGVKGFYTEAFF. The DNA for the CDR3 is TGTGCCAGCAGTGGGGTAAAGGGGTTTTACACTGAAGCTTTCTTT.

The chain has TRBV2 and TRBJ2-1; D gene unclear. Between the trimmed V and J ends, which lost 6 bases and 9 bases, there was a span of 18 bases. The germline CDR1 and CDR2 sequences are SNHLY and FYNNEI. CDR3 size: 14 residues. The CDR3 nucleotides read TGTGCCAGCAGCCCAACAAACGACTTAGGTGAGCAGTTCTTC. Translation: CASSPTNDLGEQFF. The variable domain in full, with the rest retrieved from reference TRBV2 and TRBJ2-1, is EPEVTQTPSHQVTQMGQEVILRCVPISNHLYFYWYRQILGQKVEFLVSFYNNEISEKSEIFDDQFSVERPDGSNFTLKIRSTKLEDSAMYFCASSPTNDLGEQFFGPGTRLTVL.

V is TRBV29-1 and J is TRBJ2-3; 7 bases map to TRBD1. Trimming at V came to 6 bases and at J to 3 bases, leaving 12 bases not matched to a gene. The CDR3 runs to 15 residues. The V gene's germline CDR1 is SQVTM and CDR2 ANQGSEA. The CDR3 nucleotides are TGCAGCGTCGAGGGATTGACAGGGCTTACAGATACGCAGTATTTT. Protein sequence: CSVEGLTGLTDTQYF.

The CDR3 spells CASSYTGGGQPQHF. For the CDR3, the DNA is TGTGCCAGCAGTTATACAGGGGGGGGTCAGCCCCAGCATTTT. The chain joins TRBV11-2 to TRBJ1-5; 8 bases are a match to TRBD1. CDR3 length: 14 residues. V lost 6 bases to trimming and J lost 6 bases; unmatched junction nucleotides: 7. The germline CDR1 and CDR2 sequences are SGHAT and FQNNGV.

The genes are TRBV10-3 and TRBJ2-7, with TRBD1 as a possible D gene (5 bases). The CDR3 is 15 residues long. Trimming left V 0 bases short and J 5 bases short, with 14 bases between. Germline values: CDR1 ENHRY, CDR2 SYGVKD. CDR3 in DNA: TGTGCCATCAGTGAGTCCATAGGGGCGGACCACGAGCAGTACTTC. Translated: CAISESIGADHEQYF.

This clone showed up just a few times. The genes are TRBV28 and TRBJ1-2; the D gene is possibly TRBD1 (6 bases). The CDR3 covers 16 residues. Germline-derived CDR1 and CDR2 are MDHEN and SYDVKM. The V end lost 10 bases, the J end lost 1 base, and 22 bases lay between the germline ends. The CDR3 DNA is TGTGCCATCGGGGGGCTACGGGGGCGAGGTAACTATGGCTACACCTTC. This encodes CAIGGLRGRGNYGYTF.

This rearrangement joins TRBV19 to TRBJ1-5; D perhaps matches TRBD1 (5 bases). CDR1 is LNHDA, CDR2 SQIVND, per germline (reference sequence). Trimming shortened V by 3 bases and J by 3 bases, and 9 bases separated the two germline ends. The CDR3 spans 14 residues. CDR3 in DNA: TGTGCCAGTAGTATCCACAGGAACAATCAGCCCCAGCATTTT. Translated: CASSIHRNNQPQHF.

This clone was found once. The J gene is TRBJ1-4, the V gene TRBV5-6; possibly TRBD1 for D (6 bases). The CDR3 totals 13 residues. Germline V lookup: CDR1 SGHDT, CDR2 YYEEEE. The germline V and J ends were trimmed by 4 bases and 5 bases, with 9 bases remaining between them. The CDR3 spells CASSQRGNEKLFF. CDR3 DNA sequence: TGTGCCAGCAGCCAGAGGGGGAATGAAAAACTGTTTTTT.

This clone was seen a single time. This chain connects TRBV28 to TRBJ1-1; D not certain. Looked up from germline, CDR1 is MDHEN and CDR2 is SYDVKM. V lost 5 bases to trimming and J lost 11 bases, with 15 bases between them. The CDR3 spans 12 residues. The CDR3 DNA sequence: TGTGCCAGCAGTGCCTCGGAGCGAAGGGCTTTCTTT. It encodes CASSASERRAFF.

The chain employs TRBV5-1 and TRBJ1-6, with 7 bases identical to TRBD1. The germline V gene has CDR1 SGHRS and CDR2 YFSETQ. V shed 4 bases and J 0 bases; nucleotides not matched to a gene: 13. CDR3 size: 19 residues. The CDR3 bases are TGCGCCAGCAGCCCCTCCGGGACAGCTGTAAGCTCCTATAATTCACCCCTCCACTTT. It translates to CASSPSGTAVSSYNSPLHF.

CDR3 residues: CASSLGVDGRGTYNEQFF. In DNA, the CDR3 is TGCGCCAGCAGCTTGGGGGTTGACGGCAGAGGCACCTACAATGAGCAGTTCTTC. This rearrangement joins TRBV5-1 to TRBJ2-1; D remains unclear. Germline V lookup: CDR1 SGHRS, CDR2 YFSETQ. The CDR3 has 18 residues. V gave up 0 bases and J gave up 2 bases, with 18 bases separating them.

This clone was seen only once. V usage is TRBV19 and J usage is TRBJ1-2; possible D gene TRBD1, 6 bases. V gave up 0 bases and J gave up 6 bases, with 14 bases separating them. The CDR3 spans 15 residues. The germline V gene encodes CDR1 LNHDA and CDR2 SQIVND (reference sequence). The CDR3 DNA is TGTGCCAGTAGTATAGATCTATGGCAGGGGAATGGCTACACCTTC. Protein sequence: CASSIDLWQGNGYTF. The full variable domain, rest sourced from reference TRBV19 and TRBJ1-2, is DGGITQSPKYLFRKEGQNVTLSCEQNLNHDAMYWYRQDPGQGLRLIYYSQIVNDFQKGDIAEGYSVSREKKESFPLTVTSAQKNPTAFYLCASSIDLWQGNGYTFGSGTRLTVV.

The chain links TRBV25-1 to TRBJ1-4, with unresolved D. V lost 10 bases and J lost 2, with 11 bases in between. The CDR3 is 13 amino acids. Germline CDR1 reads MGHDK; CDR2 reads SYGVNS. Here the CDR3 DNA reads TGTGCCACCTCGAGGAGGACTAATGAAAAACTGTTTTTT. Its translation: CATSRRTNEKLFF. Combining the CDR3 with reference TRBV25-1 and TRBJ1-4 gives the whole variable domain EADIYQTPRYLVIGTGKKITLECSQTMGHDKMYWYQQDPGMELHLIHYSYGVNSTEKGDLSSESTVSRIRTEHFPLTLESARPSHTSQYLCATSRRTNEKLFFGSGTQLSVL.

The CDR3 protein is CASSPGQGVSEGANVLTF. For the CDR3, the DNA is TGTGCCAGCAGCCCGGGACAGGGAGTCTCTGAAGGGGCCAACGTCCTGACTTTC. The V gene is TRBV7-9, the J gene TRBJ2-6; 9 bases line up with TRBD1. Germline CDR1 SEHNR, CDR2 FQNEAQ (reference sequence). This CDR3 spans 18 amino acids. The trim removed 5 bases at V and 4 bases at J, leaving 12 bases unmatched.

The V and J genes are TRBV10-2 and TRBJ1-5; a weak D match, TRBD1 (5 bases). Germline V gene data show CDR1 as WSHSY and CDR2 as SAAADI. The CDR3 is 14 amino acids. Trimming took 1 base from V and 4 from J, leaving 8 bases between them. CDR3 protein: CASSELAGNQPQHF. CDR3 bases: TGCGCCAGCAGTGAGTTGGCAGGGAATCAGCCCCAGCATTTT.

This clone was picked up one time. The chain combines TRBV7-4 with TRBJ1-2; possible D gene TRBD1, 5 bases. The CDR3 is 17 residues long. CDR1 and CDR2 from the germline V gene are SGHVT and SQSDAQ. V was cut by 2 bases and J by 5 bases, with 21 bases left in between. Here the CDR3 DNA reads TGTGCCAGCAGCTTAAGGCAGTGGGGCGGCCTAGGATATGGCTACACCTTC. This codes for CASSLRQWGGLGYGYTF.

The chain couples TRBV5-1 to TRBJ1-6; no clear D gene. V was trimmed by 3 bases and J by 9 bases, leaving 13 bases between them. The CDR3 length is 14 residues. The germline CDR1 and CDR2 sequences are SGHRS and YFSETQ. The CDR3 loop reads CASSWEISGSPLHF. DNA for the CDR3: TGCGCCAGCAGCTGGGAGATCTCAGGTTCACCCCTCCACTTT.

The chain has TRBV2 and TRBJ2-5; D gene ambiguous. V dropped 4 bases and J dropped 5 bases, with 5 bases sitting between them. CDR3 length: 11 residues. From germline, CDR1 is SNHLY and CDR2 FYNNEI. CDR3: CASSGRETQYF. DNA for the CDR3: TGTGCCAGCAGTGGTCGGGAGACCCAGTACTTC.

The V gene is TRBV2, the J gene TRBJ1-6; the D is unclear. The V gene lost 7 bases and the J gene lost 4 bases, with 8 bases spanning the gap. The CDR3 extends over 13 amino acids. Germline V gene sequence: CDR1 SNHLY, CDR2 FYNNEI. For the CDR3, the DNA is TGTGCCAGCACCATCGGGTATAATTCACCCCTCCACTTT. Protein: CASTIGYNSPLHF.

The chain has TRBV6-4 and TRBJ2-1, with 8 bases identical to TRBD2. The V and J ends lost 4 bases and 9 bases, in that order; junction bases with no gene match: 11. The germline CDR1 and CDR2 sequences are MRHNA and SNTAGT. The CDR3 has 15 residues. CDR3 sequence reads: CASSAGTSEGGEQFF. As DNA, the CDR3 is TGTGCCAGCAGTGCCGGGACTAGTGAGGGTGGTGAGCAGTTCTTC.

The chain uses TRBV18 and TRBJ1-2; D might be TRBD1 (5 bases). The germline V gene has CDR1 KGHSH and CDR2 LQKENI. The V and J ends lost 3 bases and 7 bases respectively, with 15 bases between them. This CDR3 contains 14 residues. The CDR3 sequence is CASSPGTGQFGYTF. Here the CDR3 DNA reads TGTGCCAGCTCACCGGGCACAGGCCAGTTTGGCTACACCTTC.

The V and J genes are TRBV7-8 and TRBJ1-5, with 9 bases lining up with TRBD1. The CDR3 totals 14 residues. Trimming removed 3 bases from V and 8 bases from J; junction bases left unmatched: 5. Germline CDR1 is SGHVS and CDR2 is FQNEAQ. In DNA, the CDR3 is TGTGCCAGCAGCTTGACAGGGGGAACTGAGCCCCAGCATTTT. As protein: CASSLTGGTEPQHF.

The V gene is TRBV6-6, the J gene TRBJ1-1, with D possibly being TRBD1 (5 bases). Germline assignment: CDR1 MNHNY and CDR2 SVGAGI (reference sequence). The CDR3 sequence is 12 residues long. V lost 2 bases, J lost 11 bases, and 12 bases lay in between. CDR3 in amino acids: CASSYTGVGAFF. DNA of the CDR3: TGTGCCAGCAGTTACACGGGGGTGGGCGCTTTCTTT.